What follows is one T cell receptor beta chain and its context. The data stem from a study of cytomegalovirus exposure and HLA in healthy donors. Trimming stripped 1 base from V and 4 bases from J, with 14 bases between. CDR3 length equals 16 residues. The germline V gene encodes CDR1 SGHTA and CDR2 FQGNSA. PCR was performed using 60 Vbeta and 13 Jbeta primers. Profiled with immunoSEQ multiplex PCR; TCRdb holds only in-frame clones, not every one. This table holds over 150,000 clones, 70% to 75% found once. Material: PBMCs. This TCR came from a male donor in good health and CMV-seronegative. V is TRBV7-2 and J is TRBJ1-3; D gene unclear. DNA for the CDR3: TGTGCCAGCAGCTTAGGCGGCAGTTCTGGGGGAAACACCATATATTTT. Its protein is CASSLGGSSGGNTIYF. The complete variable domain, with remaining parts taken from reference TRBV7-2 and TRBJ1-3, reads GAGVSQSPSNKVTEKGKDVELRCDPISGHTALYWYRQSLGQGLEFLIYFQGNSAPDKSGLPSDRFSAERTGGSVSTLTIQRTQQEDSAVYLCASSLGGSSGGNTIYFGEGSWLTVV.